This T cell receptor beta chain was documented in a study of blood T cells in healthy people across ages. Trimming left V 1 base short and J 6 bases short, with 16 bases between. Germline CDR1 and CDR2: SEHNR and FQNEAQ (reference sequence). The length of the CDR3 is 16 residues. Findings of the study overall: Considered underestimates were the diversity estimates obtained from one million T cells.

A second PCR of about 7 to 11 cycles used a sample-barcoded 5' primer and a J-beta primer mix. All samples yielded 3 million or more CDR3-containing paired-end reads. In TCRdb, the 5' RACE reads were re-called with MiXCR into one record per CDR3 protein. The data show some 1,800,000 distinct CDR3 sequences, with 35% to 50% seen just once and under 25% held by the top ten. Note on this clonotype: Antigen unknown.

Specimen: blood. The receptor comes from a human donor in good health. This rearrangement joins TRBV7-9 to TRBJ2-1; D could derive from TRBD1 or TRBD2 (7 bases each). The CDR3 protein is CASSLGQGGPINEQFF. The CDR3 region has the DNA TGTGCCAGCAGCTTAGGTCAGGGGGGGCCAATCAATGAGCAGTTCTTC.